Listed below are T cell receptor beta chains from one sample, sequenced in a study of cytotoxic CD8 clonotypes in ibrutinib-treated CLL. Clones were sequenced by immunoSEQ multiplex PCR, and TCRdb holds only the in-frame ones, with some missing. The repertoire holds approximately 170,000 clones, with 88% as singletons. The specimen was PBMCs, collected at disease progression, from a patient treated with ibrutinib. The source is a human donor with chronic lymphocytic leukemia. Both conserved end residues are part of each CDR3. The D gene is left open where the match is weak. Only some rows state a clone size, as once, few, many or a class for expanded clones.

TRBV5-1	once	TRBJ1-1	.	TGCGCCAGCAGCATATTCCCCGGGCAGAACACTGAAGCTTTCTTT	CASSIFPGQNTEAFF
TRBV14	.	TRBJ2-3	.	TGTGCCAGCAGCCAAGTCACAGATACGCAGTATTTT	CASSQVTDTQYF
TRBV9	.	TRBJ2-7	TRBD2	TGTGCCAGCAGCGTAGAGCCTAGCGGTTCCTACGAGCAGTACTTC	CASSVEPSGSYEQYF
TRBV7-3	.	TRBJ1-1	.	TGTGCCAGCAGCCCGATCACCCGGACGGGGAGGGTAATGAACACTGAAGCTTTCTTT	CASSPITRTGRVMNTEAFF
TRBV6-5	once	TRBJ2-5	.	TGTGCCAGCAGTTTACTCGAGTCAGAGACCCAGTACTTC	CASSLLESETQYF
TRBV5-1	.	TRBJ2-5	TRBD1	TGCGCCAGCACCACATCCGGGACAGGGAGGGAGACCCAGTACTTC	CASTTSGTGRETQYF
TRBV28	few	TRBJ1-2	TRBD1	TGTGCCAGCGGGGGAGACAGGGTAGATGGCTACACCTTC	CASGGDRVDGYTF
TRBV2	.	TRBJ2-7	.	TGTGCCACCATAAACAGGGGGCGACAACTAGCGGAGACGGCCTACGAGCAGTACTTC	CATINRGRQLAETAYEQYF
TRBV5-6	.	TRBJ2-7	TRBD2	TGTGCCAGCAGGAGGAGCGGGAGGAGTTACGAGCAGTACTTC	CASRRSGRSYEQYF
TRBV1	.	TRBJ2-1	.	TGCACCAGCAGCCCTTTTCCTCGGCCGACTAGCGGTAGCTCCTACAATGAGCAGTTCTTC	CTSSPFPRPTSGSSYNEQFF
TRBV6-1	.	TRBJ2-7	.	TGTGCCAGCAGTGAAGTGTACGGGGTGTTGAATTCACCCTACGAGCAGTACTTC	CASSEVYGVLNSPYEQYF
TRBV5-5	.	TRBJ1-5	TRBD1	TGTGCCAGCAGCCCCATAACAGGGGGCAATCAGCCCCAGCATTTT	CASSPITGGNQPQHF
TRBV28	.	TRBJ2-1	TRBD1	TGTGCCAGCAGTTTGATGTACAGGGGGTCCAGGGGGGCTGAGCAGTTCTTC	CASSLMYRGSRGAEQFF